A selection of T cell receptor beta chains follows, all from one sample in a study of T cell clonotyping in hematopoietic cell transplantation. Sequencing was performed with immunoSEQ multiplex PCR; in TCRdb, only in-frame clones are kept and a portion is missing. This table has about 29,000 clones, 70% to 80% appearing once. This sample comprised peripheral blood mononuclear cells, obtained before stem cell transplant. Receptor source: a woman aged 25-40 years with chronic myeloid leukemia. Some clones in this sample may be carry-over from other donors' samples. CDR3s include the opening cysteine and the closing phenylalanine or tryptophan. A D gene is named only where the DNA matches it firmly. Only some rows state a clone size, as once, few, many or a class for expanded clones.

clone size: NA; V gene: TRBV30; J gene: TRBJ1-5; D gene: TRBD1; CDR3 DNA: TGTGCCTGGACGGGACAGAGTAATCAGCCCCAGCATTTT; CDR3 protein: CAWTGQSNQPQHF
clone size: NA; V gene: TRBV20-1; J gene: TRBJ1-2; D gene: NA; CDR3 DNA: TGCAGTGCCATAGCTAGGGGCGGCTACACCTTC; CDR3 protein: CSAIARGGYTF
clone size: few; V gene: TRBV6-5; J gene: TRBJ1-2; D gene: NA; CDR3 DNA: TGTGCCAGCGGCGGTCAGAATAACTATGGCTACACCTTC; CDR3 protein: CASGGQNNYGYTF
clone size: NA; V gene: TRBV29-1; J gene: TRBJ2-7; D gene: NA; CDR3 DNA: TGCAGCGTTTCGCCCGACGGTTCCTACGAGCAGTACTTC; CDR3 protein: CSVSPDGSYEQYF
clone size: NA; V gene: TRBV23-1; J gene: TRBJ1-1; D gene: NA; CDR3 DNA: TGCGCCAGCAGTCAACCCCGGACAGTAAACACTGAAGCTTTCTTT; CDR3 protein: CASSQPRTVNTEAFF
clone size: NA; V gene: TRBV5-1; J gene: TRBJ2-3; D gene: NA; CDR3 DNA: TGCGCCAGCAGCTTTCTCTCGGGGGCGGGAGATACGCAGTATTTT; CDR3 protein: CASSFLSGAGDTQYF
clone size: NA; V gene: TRBV5-1; J gene: TRBJ2-3; D gene: TRBD2; CDR3 DNA: TGCGCCAGCAACGCCGCGGCTAGCGGGGGATACACAGATACGCAGTATTTT; CDR3 protein: CASNAAASGGYTDTQYF
clone size: NA; V gene: TRBV7-3; J gene: TRBJ1-1; D gene: TRBD1; CDR3 DNA: TGTGCCAGCAGTCTACAGGGGGAAAACACTGAAGCTTTCTTT; CDR3 protein: CASSLQGENTEAFF
clone size: few; V gene: TRBV6-1; J gene: TRBJ1-5; D gene: TRBD1; CDR3 DNA: TGTGCCAGCAGAAAGACAGGGTCGGGCAATCAGCCCCAGCATTTT; CDR3 protein: CASRKTGSGNQPQHF
clone size: NA; V gene: TRBV5-6; J gene: TRBJ1-2; D gene: TRBD1; CDR3 DNA: TGTGCCAGCAGCGGACAGGGGGCCTACGGCTACACCTTC; CDR3 protein: CASSGQGAYGYTF
clone size: once; V gene: TRBV6-6; J gene: TRBJ2-7; D gene: TRBD2; CDR3 DNA: TGTGCCAGCAGTTACGCCAAACTAGCGGGGGGCGAGCAGTACTTC; CDR3 protein: CASSYAKLAGGEQYF
clone size: few; V gene: TRBV9; J gene: TRBJ1-4; D gene: TRBD1; CDR3 DNA: TGTGCCAGCAGCCCTGGGACAGGGAAGGAAAAACTGTTTTTT; CDR3 protein: CASSPGTGKEKLFF
clone size: NA; V gene: TRBV6-5; J gene: TRBJ2-5; D gene: TRBD2; CDR3 DNA: TGTGCCAGCAGTTGGCAGGACGGGAGGGACACCCAGTACTTC; CDR3 protein: CASSWQDGRDTQYF
clone size: few; V gene: TRBV2; J gene: TRBJ1-5; D gene: NA; CDR3 DNA: TGTGCCAGCAGTTCAGGCAGGGCCGGCAATCAGCCCCAGCATTTT; CDR3 protein: CASSSGRAGNQPQHF
clone size: NA; V gene: TRBV19; J gene: TRBJ1-1; D gene: NA; CDR3 DNA: TGTGCCAGTACGTCAGGGGTTCCTGAAGCTTTCTTT; CDR3 protein: CASTSGVPEAFF
clone size: NA; V gene: TRBV30; J gene: TRBJ2-3; D gene: NA; CDR3 DNA: TGTGCCTGGAATAGCCTTGGGCGGGATACGCAGTATTTT; CDR3 protein: CAWNSLGRDTQYF
clone size: NA; V gene: TRBV4-1; J gene: TRBJ1-6; D gene: NA; CDR3 DNA: TGCGCCAGCAGCCAAAATCATTCACCCCTCCACTTT; CDR3 protein: CASSQNHSPLHF
clone size: NA; V gene: TRBV28; J gene: TRBJ2-3; D gene: NA; CDR3 DNA: TGTGCCAGTATGGGGGGAGCACTCACAGATACGCAGTATTTT; CDR3 protein: CASMGGALTDTQYF
clone size: NA; V gene: TRBV2; J gene: TRBJ1-1; D gene: NA; CDR3 DNA: TGTGCCAGCAGTGAATTGCAGGACACTGAAGCTTTCTTT; CDR3 protein: CASSELQDTEAFF
clone size: NA; V gene: TRBV4-1; J gene: TRBJ1-2; D gene: NA; CDR3 DNA: TGCGCCAGCAGCCCTCCCTCCCGGACGGGCGGCGGCTACACCTTC; CDR3 protein: CASSPPSRTGGGYTF
clone size: NA; V gene: TRBV7-9; J gene: TRBJ2-1; D gene: TRBD2; CDR3 DNA: TGTGCCAGCAGCTTAGGACTAGCGGACAATGAGCAGTTCTTC; CDR3 protein: CASSLGLADNEQFF
clone size: NA; V gene: TRBV4-2; J gene: TRBJ2-7; D gene: NA; CDR3 DNA: TGTGCCAGCAGCAGACCAGATAGCTCCTACGAGCAGTACTTC; CDR3 protein: CASSRPDSSYEQYF
clone size: few; V gene: TRBV5-1; J gene: TRBJ2-2; D gene: NA; CDR3 DNA: TGCGCCAGCAGCTTGGTTCAGGTTCCCACCGGGGAGCTGTTTTTT; CDR3 protein: CASSLVQVPTGELFF
clone size: NA; V gene: TRBV9; J gene: TRBJ2-1; D gene: TRBD2; CDR3 DNA: TGTGCCAGCAGCGTAGCTAGCGGGGGGGCTACTGATGAGCAGTTCTTC; CDR3 protein: CASSVASGGATDEQFF
clone size: once; V gene: TRBV25-1; J gene: TRBJ2-2; D gene: TRBD1; CDR3 DNA: TGTGCCAGCAGTGAAATTGACAGGGCGAACACCGGGGAGCTGTTTTTT; CDR3 protein: CASSEIDRANTGELFF
clone size: NA; V gene: TRBV6-1; J gene: TRBJ1-3; D gene: NA; CDR3 DNA: TGTGCCAGCACCAGGGCGGGGCTCTCTGGAAACACCATATATTTT; CDR3 protein: CASTRAGLSGNTIYF
clone size: NA; V gene: TRBV5-6; J gene: TRBJ2-3; D gene: NA; CDR3 DNA: TGTGCCAGCAGCCTTTCCACAGATACGCAGTATTTT; CDR3 protein: CASSLSTDTQYF
clone size: once; V gene: TRBV5-6; J gene: TRBJ2-3; D gene: NA; CDR3 DNA: TGTGCCAGCAGCTGGACGGGTACGCAGTATTTT; CDR3 protein: CASSWTGTQYF
clone size: NA; V gene: TRBV10-1; J gene: TRBJ1-1; D gene: TRBD1; CDR3 DNA: TGCGCCAGCGGGGACAGGAACACTGAAGCTTTCTTT; CDR3 protein: CASGDRNTEAFF
clone size: few; V gene: TRBV9; J gene: TRBJ1-2; D gene: NA; CDR3 DNA: TGTGCCAGCAGCGCTCCCGGTCGAAGTTATGGCTACACCTTC; CDR3 protein: CASSAPGRSYGYTF
clone size: NA; V gene: TRBV4-3; J gene: TRBJ1-5; D gene: NA; CDR3 DNA: TGCGCCAGCAGCCAAGTGCCGGACAGAGGCAATCAGCCCCAGCATTTT; CDR3 protein: CASSQVPDRGNQPQHF
clone size: NA; V gene: TRBV30; J gene: TRBJ2-5; D gene: NA; CDR3 DNA: TGTGCCTGGAGTGCCGGACTCCAAGAGACCCAGTACTTC; CDR3 protein: CAWSAGLQETQYF
clone size: NA; V gene: TRBV6-5; J gene: TRBJ2-3; D gene: NA; CDR3 DNA: TGTGCCAGCAGATCCCCCCGAAGGTACGATACGCAGTATTTT; CDR3 protein: CASRSPRRYDTQYF
clone size: NA; V gene: TRBV7-3; J gene: TRBJ2-2; D gene: TRBD2; CDR3 DNA: TGTGCCAGCAGCTTAGGGACTACTCGCACCGGGGAGCTGTTTTTT; CDR3 protein: CASSLGTTRTGELFF
clone size: NA; V gene: TRBV19; J gene: TRBJ1-2; D gene: NA; CDR3 DNA: TGTGCCAGTAGTAGGACAGCCAATATTAACTATGGCTACACCTTC; CDR3 protein: CASSRTANINYGYTF
clone size: NA; V gene: TRBV6-5; J gene: TRBJ1-6; D gene: TRBD1; CDR3 DNA: TGTGCCAGCAGTTACGGACAGGGGGCCGGTTCACCCCTCCACTTT; CDR3 protein: CASSYGQGAGSPLHF
clone size: NA; V gene: TRBV30; J gene: TRBJ1-2; D gene: NA; CDR3 DNA: TGTGCCTGGTACCGGACCGGCAGGCCGTATTATGGCTACACCTTC; CDR3 protein: CAWYRTGRPYYGYTF
clone size: NA; V gene: TRBV9; J gene: TRBJ2-2; D gene: NA; CDR3 DNA: TGTGCCAGCAGCGGGGGGGTAGCCGGGGAGCTGTTTTTT; CDR3 protein: CASSGGVAGELFF
clone size: NA; V gene: TRBV6-5; J gene: TRBJ2-3; D gene: NA; CDR3 DNA: TGTGCCACTACGTCCCCTGGAGGGACAGATACGCAGTATTTT; CDR3 protein: CATTSPGGTDTQYF
clone size: NA; V gene: TRBV11-2; J gene: TRBJ1-6; D gene: NA; CDR3 DNA: TGTGCCAGCAGCACGGACAGAAATAATTCACCCCTCCACTTT; CDR3 protein: CASSTDRNNSPLHF
clone size: NA; V gene: TRBV2; J gene: TRBJ1-2; D gene: TRBD1; CDR3 DNA: TGTGCCAGCAGTTCACAGGGGGCGCAGGGCTATGGCTACACCTTC; CDR3 protein: CASSSQGAQGYGYTF